This T cell receptor beta chain was profiled in a study of T cells after posttransplantation cyclophosphamide. TCRdb's copy holds only in-frame clones and misses some; the assay was immunoSEQ multiplex PCR. Of 12,000 or so clones in the sample, around nine tenths were seen once. This CDR3 has 13 amino acids. V gave up 7 bases and J gave up 7 bases, with 19 bases separating them. Germline V gene lookup returns CDR1 SQVTM and CDR2 ANQGSEA. Cyclophosphamide on days +3 and +4 followed busulfan-fludarabine conditioning and a marrow graft. The sequencing here drew on PBMCs, taken after allogeneic stem cell transplant with posttransplant cyclophosphamide. This TCR was recovered from a female patient between 30 and 45 years old who received an allogeneic stem cell transplant from an unrelated donor, was CMV-positive, and had no GVHD. Part of the T cells may come from the graft donor. This chain connects TRBV29-1 to TRBJ1-2, with a weak D call TRBD1 (6 bases). The CDR3 sequence is CSAPRGAGIGYTF. The CDR3, as DNA: TGCAGCGCCCCGCGGGGGGCGGGCATTGGCTACACCTTC.